These 2 T cell receptor beta chains came from one sample sequenced in a study of PD-L1 blockade in urothelial cancer. Time point specified: pretreatment peripheral blood. Profiling relied on immunoSEQ multiplex PCR, and the TCRdb table lists in-frame clones only, not all of them. The sample includes 40,000 to 55,000 clones, 70% to 90% of them seen just once. Source: PBMCs, taken around atezolizumab (anti-PD-L1) treatment. Every receptor here comes from a man aged 55 to 70 with urothelial cancer.

This clone was detected a few times. The chain links TRBV18 to TRBJ1-4, with 9 nucleotides matching TRBD1. Germline V gene sequence: CDR1 KGHSH, CDR2 LQKENI. The trim removed 6 bases at V and 8 bases at J, leaving 10 bases unmatched. The length of the CDR3 is 15 residues. CDR3 DNA sequence: TGTGCCAGCTCTGAAGGCGGGACAGGGACCGAAAAACTGTTTTTT. Translated: CASSEGGTGTEKLFF.

In this sample, this clone turned up once. The chain carries TRBV7-2 and TRBJ1-2; D is possibly TRBD1 (5 bases). Germline values: CDR1 SGHTA, CDR2 FQGNSA. The V gene lost 1 base and the J gene lost 9 bases, with 15 bases spanning the gap. The CDR3 consists of 14 residues. The CDR3 nucleotides read TGTGCCAGCAGCTTAGATGGGCATAAGGGGAGCTACACCTTC. Protein: CASSLDGHKGSYTF.